These 22 T cell receptor beta chains came from one sample sequenced in a study of T cells in localized non-small cell lung cancer. Generated by immunoSEQ multiplex PCR, the TCRdb table keeps only in-frame clones and is missing some. The top ten clones hold 22% of a sample with around 25,000 clones, roughly nine tenths of them seen once. The input for sequencing was peripheral blood, taken before any cancer treatment. The receptors were sampled from a man aged 40-75 years with stage I squamous cell lung carcinoma.

This clone was counted a single time. This sequence joins TRBV2 and TRBJ1-1; TRBD1 is a possible D gene (5 bases). From germline, CDR1 is SNHLY and CDR2 FYNNEI. The CDR3 length is 16 residues. V lost 6 bases to trimming and J lost 1 base, with 18 bases between them. CDR3 sequence: CASRGRARSGNTEAFF. In DNA, the CDR3 is TGTGCCAGCAGGGGCAGGGCGCGTTCCGGGAACACTGAAGCTTTCTTT.

The chain uses TRBV6-5 and TRBJ2-5; 10 bases are shared with TRBD2. J was trimmed by 3 bases and V by 5 bases; bases with no gene match: 3. The CDR3 sequence is 14 residues long. Germline V gene data show CDR1 as MNHEY and CDR2 as SVGAGI. The CDR3 is CASSPLAGEETQYF. The CDR3 DNA reads TGTGCCAGCAGTCCCCTAGCGGGGGAAGAGACCCAGTACTTC.

The chain is built from TRBV5-1 and TRBJ1-4; tentatively, D is TRBD1 (5 bases). The CDR3 totals 17 residues. The germline V and J ends were trimmed by 0 bases and 7 bases, with 19 bases remaining between them. CDR1 and CDR2 from the germline V gene are SGHRS and YFSETQ. This CDR3 is CASSLGVRQGTGEKLFF. DNA of the CDR3: TGCGCCAGCAGCTTGGGAGTACGGCAGGGCACGGGTGAAAAACTGTTTTTT.

This clone was seen once. The rearrangement links TRBV19 to TRBJ1-2; TRBD1 matches 8 bases. V trimming: 4 bases; J trimming: 4 bases; junction bases outside the gene matches: 11. CDR3 length equals 16 residues. From germline, CDR1 is LNHDA and CDR2 SQIVND (reference sequence). The CDR3 sequence: CASSTAGTGFIYGYTF. The CDR3 nucleotides are TGTGCCAGTAGTACTGCCGGGACAGGATTCATCTATGGCTACACCTTC. Full variable domain (missing parts from reference TRBV19 and TRBJ1-2): DGGITQSPKYLFRKEGQNVTLSCEQNLNHDAMYWYRQDPGQGLRLIYYSQIVNDFQKGDIAEGYSVSREKKESFPLTVTSAQKNPTAFYLCASSTAGTGFIYGYTFGSGTRLTVV.

The chain links TRBV2 to TRBJ2-2; D may be TRBD1 or TRBD2 (6 bases each). This CDR3 contains 13 residues. The V gene lost 8 bases and the J gene lost 6 bases, with 13 bases spanning the gap. The germline CDR1 and CDR2 sequences are SNHLY and FYNNEI. CDR3 region: CASLKGGPGELFF. CDR3 DNA sequence: TGTGCCAGCCTGAAGGGGGGCCCCGGGGAGCTGTTTTTT.

The chain is built from TRBV30 and TRBJ2-3; D is possibly TRBD2 (5 bases). CDR1 and CDR2 (germline): GTSNPN, SVGIG (reference sequence). The V gene lost 4 bases and the J gene lost 2 bases, with 16 bases spanning the gap. The CDR3 is made up of 15 amino acids. The CDR3 protein is CAWTTRAEYTDTQYF. The CDR3 DNA reads as TGTGCCTGGACCACGCGGGCCGAGTACACAGATACGCAGTATTTT.

Of note for this clone: The junction differs from germline at one of its ends, possibly a read error. The sample holds other DNA sequences that translate to the same CDR3. CDR3 bases: TGTGCTAGCAGTTCTCGAGGGACAGGGGACGAGCAGTACTTC. This encodes CASSSRGTGDEQYF. The V call is TRBV6-5, the J call TRBJ2-7, with 10 bases fitting TRBD1. Germline V lookup: CDR1 MNHEY, CDR2 SVGAGI. This CDR3 is 14 amino acids long.

The CDR3 here is CASSPDGNSPLHF. For the CDR3, the DNA is TGCGCCAGCTCACCTGACGGGAATTCACCCCTCCACTTT. The rearrangement joins TRBV5-1 to TRBJ1-6; D gene uncertain. Germline V gene data show CDR1 as SGHRS and CDR2 as YFSETQ. V lost 7 bases and J lost 7, with 12 bases in between. The CDR3 contains 13 residues.

This clone was detected only a few times. The V gene is TRBV27, the J gene TRBJ1-1, with a possible D match to TRBD1 (5 bases). Germline values: CDR1 MNHEY, CDR2 SMNVEV (reference sequence). The length of the CDR3 is 14 residues. Trimming left V 6 bases short and J 6 bases short, with 17 bases between. The CDR3 loop reads CASSPQGGSAEAFF. CDR3 nucleotides: TGTGCCAGCAGCCCCCAGGGAGGGAGTGCTGAAGCTTTCTTT.

The chain joins TRBV28 to TRBJ1-1; 8 nucleotides align to TRBD1. V was pared by 6 bases and J by 5 bases, with 2 bases of the junction left unmatched. The CDR3 sequence is 12 residues long. Germline-derived CDR1 and CDR2 are MDHEN and SYDVKM. The CDR3 here is CASRQGGTEAFF. The CDR3 coding sequence is TGTGCCAGCAGACAGGGGGGAACTGAAGCTTTCTTT.

The count of this clone is one. This chain connects TRBV6-1 to TRBJ1-6; weak D call: TRBD1 (5 bases). The CDR3 has 14 residues. V was trimmed by 3 bases and J by 10 bases, leaving 13 bases between them. The V gene's germline CDR1 is MNHNS and CDR2 SASEGT. In DNA form, the CDR3 reads TGTGCCAGCAGTGATTTCGGACGGGGGTCACCCCTCCACTTT. This gives the protein CASSDFGRGSPLHF.

The chain uses TRBV29-1 and TRBJ2-7; D may be TRBD2 (5 bases). The CDR3 runs 14 residues. Trimming took off 0 bases at V and 5 bases at J, with 14 bases between the two ends. CDR1 and CDR2 (germline): SQVTM, ANQGSEA. CDR3 loop: CSVEDGESRDEQYF. In nucleotides, the CDR3 is TGCAGCGTTGAAGACGGGGAGTCTCGAGACGAGCAGTACTTC.

The chain joins TRBV14 to TRBJ1-1; D remains unclear. Per the germline V gene, CDR1 is SGHDN and CDR2 is FVKESK. V gave up 3 bases and J gave up 2 bases, with 10 bases separating them. This CDR3 has 14 amino acids. The DNA for the CDR3 is TGTGCCAGCAGCCAGATAATAGGAAACACTGAAGCTTTCTTT. Amino acid sequence: CASSQIIGNTEAFF.

The rearrangement links TRBV18 to TRBJ2-4, with D uncertain. CDR1 is KGHSH and CDR2 is LQKENI in the germline V gene. The CDR3 has 14 residues. V was cut by 5 bases and J by 5 bases, with 13 bases left in between. The CDR3 protein is CASSLPGLENIQYF. In DNA, the CDR3 is TGTGCCAGCTCATTACCAGGCCTAGAAAACATTCAGTACTTC.

The chain couples TRBV15 to TRBJ1-1; D gene unclear. The CDR3 is 16 residues long. The V gene lost 0 bases and the J gene lost 1 base, with 12 bases spanning the gap. Looked up from germline, CDR1 is LNHNV and CDR2 is YYDKDF (reference sequence). The chain's CDR3 is CATSRDYGSGNTEAFF. As DNA, the CDR3 is TGTGCCACCAGCAGAGATTACGGGTCTGGGAACACTGAAGCTTTCTTT.

This chain links TRBV19 with TRBJ2-2, with unresolved D. V was pared by 1 base and J by 6 bases, with 3 bases between. CDR1 is LNHDA, CDR2 SQIVND, per germline (reference sequence). This CDR3 contains 12 residues. The CDR3 protein is CASSIAAGELFF. CDR3 bases: TGTGCCAGTAGTATAGCAGCCGGGGAGCTGTTTTTT.

The genes are TRBV18 and TRBJ2-6, with TRBD2 identical over 8 bases. Germline assignment: CDR1 KGHSH and CDR2 LQKENI. The junction had 2 bases not matched to a gene; V was cut back by 2 bases and J by 2 bases. The CDR3 totals 16 residues. CDR3 coding DNA: TGTGCCAGCTCACCATCGGGGGGGACTGGGGCCAACGTCCTGACTTTC. This encodes CASSPSGGTGANVLTF.

The chain has TRBV5-4 and TRBJ2-1; no clear D. Germline assignment: CDR1 SGHNT and CDR2 YYREEE (reference sequence). CDR3 length equals 15 residues. Trimming removed 0 bases at V and 0 bases at J, with 7 bases between. The CDR3 region is CASSLDSFSYNEQFF. The CDR3 DNA reads TGTGCCAGCAGCTTGGACTCCTTCTCCTACAATGAGCAGTTCTTC.

The V call is TRBV6-1, the J call TRBJ1-6; D is undetermined. Germline CDR1 and CDR2: MNHNS and SASEGT. Trimming removed 4 bases from V and 5 bases from J, with 21 bases in between. The CDR3 spans 18 residues. The CDR3 DNA sequence: TGTGCCAGCAGTGGGTCACAGTTGGCAGGCACGGATAATTCACCCCTCCACTTT. Protein: CASSGSQLAGTDNSPLHF.

The J gene is TRBJ2-7, the V gene TRBV19; no reliable D call. This CDR3 is built from 12 residues. Germline V gene lookup returns CDR1 LNHDA and CDR2 SQIVND (reference sequence). V lost 8 bases and J 0 bases, leaving 8 bases between the germline ends. The CDR3: CASSPNSYEQYF. CDR3 DNA sequence: TGTGCCAGTTCACCAAACTCCTACGAGCAGTACTTC.

J is TRBJ2-3 and V is TRBV19, with D perhaps being TRBD1 or TRBD2 (6 bases each). This CDR3 has 13 residues. Looked up from germline, CDR1 is LNHDA and CDR2 is SQIVND (reference sequence). V lost 6 bases and J 4 bases, leaving 11 bases between the germline ends. The CDR3 region is CASRHREADTQYF. Written as DNA, the CDR3 is TGTGCCAGTAGGCACAGGGAGGCAGATACGCAGTATTTT. The full variable domain, rest sourced from reference TRBV19 and TRBJ2-3, is DGGITQSPKYLFRKEGQNVTLSCEQNLNHDAMYWYRQDPGQGLRLIYYSQIVNDFQKGDIAEGYSVSREKKESFPLTVTSAQKNPTAFYLCASRHREADTQYFGPGTRLTVL.

The chain uses TRBV28 and TRBJ1-5; no clear D gene. The germline V and J ends were trimmed by 6 bases and 5 bases, with 14 bases remaining between them. CDR1 is MDHEN, CDR2 SYDVKM, per germline. This CDR3 is built from 14 residues. In nucleotides, the CDR3 is TGTGCCAGCAGAGTCGCGGGCAACTATCAGCCCCAGCATTTT. Encoded protein: CASRVAGNYQPQHF.